These T cell receptor beta chains were read from a single sample in a study of response to subunit inactivated influenza vaccine. One entry per CDR3 protein results from TCRdb running MiXCR on the RT-PCR reads. The sample carries around 570,000 distinct CDR3 sequences, 7.6% recorded once. Source: PBMCs from blood, taken 23 months after vaccination. The source of these receptors is a man in his fifties or sixties who received an inactivated influenza vaccine. CDR3s include the opening cysteine and the closing phenylalanine or tryptophan. The D gene is left open where the match is weak. Some rows have no size entry. The others give once, few or many, or a class for an expanded clone.

j_gene	abundance	v_gene	len	d_gene	CDR3nt	CDR3aa
TRBJ1-4	NA	TRBV6-2/TRBV6-3	11	TRBD1	TGTGCCAGCAGTTCGGGACAGGTACTGTTTTTT	CASSSGQVLFF
TRBJ2-5	NA	TRBV3-1	15	NA	TGTGCCAGCAGCCACTTTAGGGCCGGGGCAGAGACCCAGTACTTC	CASSHFRAGAETQYF
TRBJ2-5	many	TRBV29-1	14	TRBD2	TGCAGCTCACAAAACCTAGCGGGAGGAGAGACCCAGTACTTC	CSSQNLAGGETQYF
TRBJ1-6	few	TRBV20-1	16	TRBD1	TGCAGTGCGCCACCCGGGACAGGGCGACATAATTCACCCCTCCACTTT	CSAPPGTGRHNSPLHF
TRBJ2-6	many	TRBV19	16	NA	TGTGCCAGTAGTATAGGCGGTAGCTCTGGGGCCAACGTCCTGACTTTC	CASSIGGSSGANVLTF
TRBJ2-3	few	TRBV6-5	11	NA	TGTGCCAGCAGTTACATGCGGACGCAGTATTTT	CASSYMRTQYF
TRBJ1-1	NA	TRBV10-3	14	NA	TGTGCCATCAGTGGTAGGGGCGGAAACACTGAAGCTTTCTTT	CAISGRGGNTEAFF
TRBJ2-7	few	TRBV6-5	14	NA	TGTGCCAGCAGTTACAAGTGGCCCGGCTACGAGCAGTACTTC	CASSYKWPGYEQYF
TRBJ2-7	few	TRBV6-1	12	NA	TGTGCCAGCAGTGCTAGCGTCTACGAGCAGTACTTC	CASSASVYEQYF
TRBJ1-1	few	TRBV30	12	NA	TGTGCCTGGGGCCAAACTAGGGCTGAAGCTTTCTTT	CAWGQTRAEAFF
TRBJ1-1	many	TRBV29-1	14	NA	TGCAGCGCACGTTGGTGGGGGTTAAACACTGAAGCTTTCTTT	CSARWWGLNTEAFF
TRBJ2-3	NA	TRBV4-1	24	NA	TGCGCCAGCAGCCAAGATGCCTTCCGTCGGCAGATCCTGGGGCTCAGGACTGGTGGGGATACGCAGTATTTT	CASSQDAFRRQILGLRTGGDTQYF
TRBJ1-2	few	TRBV6-1	13	TRBD1	TGTGCCGGGGGACAGAACTTTAACTATGGCTACACCTTC	CAGGQNFNYGYTF
TRBJ1-2	many	TRBV7-2	14	NA	TGTGCCAGCAGCTTAGCGGCAGGGAACTATGGCTACACCTTC	CASSLAAGNYGYTF
TRBJ2-3	NA	TRBV20-1	15	NA	TGCAGTGCTTACTCGGACAGAGGTCCCACAGATACGCAGTATTTT	CSAYSDRGPTDTQYF
TRBJ1-5	few	TRBV5-6	18	NA	TGTGCCAGCAGCTTGATAGGGGGGAGTTCTTCAGGCCTTCAGCCCCAGCATTTT	CASSLIGGSSSGLQPQHF
TRBJ2-1	NA	TRBV4-3	20	TRBD1	TGCGCCAGCAGCCTCGGTACCACAGGGGGCTGGTCCAAGTCCTACAATGAGCAGTTCTTC	CASSLGTTGGWSKSYNEQFF
TRBJ2-3	NA	TRBV20-1	15	TRBD2	TGCAGTGCAAACAGACTAGCGGGAGGGCTAGATACGCAGTATTTT	CSANRLAGGLDTQYF
TRBJ2-1	many	TRBV10-3	16	NA	TGTGCCATCAGTGAGTCAGGACTATACTCCTACAATGAGCAGTTCTTC	CAISESGLYSYNEQFF
TRBJ2-5	many	TRBV10-3	13	NA	TGTGCCATCACGGGGGACCCCCAGGTGACCCAGTACTTC	CAITGDPQVTQYF
TRBJ2-7	NA	TRBV12-3/TRBV12-4	14	NA	TGTGCCAGCAGTTTAGTCTCATGGGGAAACAAGCAGTACTTC	CASSLVSWGNKQYF
TRBJ2-2	few	TRBV29-1	16	TRBD1	TGCAGCGTTTTGATCTATGCAGGGGGCGCGTCCGGGGAGCTGTTTTTT	CSVLIYAGGASGELFF
TRBJ2-7	few	TRBV12-3/TRBV12-4	16	NA	TGTGCCAGCAGTCCGACCGGCCCCCGACTAGGTACTGGTATGAACTTC	CASSPTGPRLGTGMNF
TRBJ2-1	many	TRBV20-1	13	NA	TGCAGTGCATTGGGCGGGGCAAACAATGAGCAGTTCTTC	CSALGGANNEQFF
TRBJ2-7	few	TRBV6-5	11	NA	TGTGCCAGTGGGTCCCGTCGGGAGCAGTACTTC	CASGSRREQYF
TRBJ1-2	NA	TRBV4-3	15	NA	TGCGCCAGCAGCCAAGATAGACGGGCAGGGTATGGCTACACCTTC	CASSQDRRAGYGYTF
TRBJ2-7	NA	TRBV7-2	13	NA	TGTGCCAGCAGCGAAGGGGCCGCGGATGGGCAGTACTTC	CASSEGAADGQYF
TRBJ2-7	NA	TRBV6-2/TRBV6-3	15	TRBD2	TGTGCCAGCAGTACCTTAGCGGGAGGAAAGGGCGAGCAGTACTTC	CASSTLAGGKGEQYF
TRBJ2-7	many	TRBV6-5	16	TRBD1	TGTGCCAGCAGTTACTCTTACACAGGGGGCTGGAACGAGCAGTACTTC	CASSYSYTGGWNEQYF
TRBJ2-2	few	TRBV12-3/TRBV12-4	18	TRBD2	TGTGCCAGCAGTTTCGGTGGACTAGCGGCCCCGAACACCGGGGAGCTGTTTTTT	CASSFGGLAAPNTGELFF
TRBJ2-1	many	TRBV7-2	17	TRBD2	TGTGCCAGCAGCCGATCGGGGGGGCAGCGCTCCTACAATGAGCAGTTCTTC	CASSRSGGQRSYNEQFF
TRBJ2-5	NA	TRBV7-2	15	NA	TGTGCCAGCAGCTTAGGTTACGGCAGGGCGGAGACCCAGTACTTC	CASSLGYGRAETQYF
TRBJ1-5	NA	TRBV3-1	20	NA	TGTGCCAGCAGCCAAGCCAGTACCCCATTTTTTATTCATAGCAATCAGCCCCAGCATTTT	CASSQASTPFFIHSNQPQHF
TRBJ2-7	few	TRBV13	15	TRBD1	TGTGCCAGCAGCCAGGGGACAGGCGCACCCTACGAGCAGTACTTC	CASSQGTGAPYEQYF
TRBJ2-4	NA	TRBV29-1	11	NA	TGCAGCGCACACAGGGACTACATTCAGTACTTC	CSAHRDYIQYF
TRBJ1-1	NA	TRBV12-3/TRBV12-4	12	NA	TGTGCCAGCAGTCCCGCGCGTACTGAAGCTTTCTTT	CASSPARTEAFF
TRBJ2-1	NA	TRBV27	16	TRBD2	TGTGCCAGCAGGGTCTATAGCGGGGGGTCCTACAATGAGCAGTTCTTC	CASRVYSGGSYNEQFF
TRBJ2-7	few	TRBV20-1	14	TRBD2	TGCAGTGCCTTAGCGGACCGGGGAGGGTACGAGCAGTACTTC	CSALADRGGYEQYF
TRBJ2-7	NA	TRBV18	14	NA	TGTGCCAGCTCACCACCATCAGGGCAAGCCGAGCAGTACTTC	CASSPPSGQAEQYF
TRBJ2-5	few	TRBV11-2	16	TRBD2	TGTGCCAGCAGCTACGGGACTAGCGGGCCAAAAGAGACCCAGTACTTC	CASSYGTSGPKETQYF
TRBJ2-3	many	TRBV7-8	16	NA	TGTGCCAGCAGCACTATGGGGGGCCGTAACACAGATACGCAGTATTTT	CASSTMGGRNTDTQYF
TRBJ1-3	few	TRBV10-3	12	NA	TGTGCCATGAAGAGCTCTGGAAACACCATATATTTT	CAMKSSGNTIYF
TRBJ2-2	many	TRBV12-3/TRBV12-4	16	TRBD1	TGTGCCAGCAGCCGTAGGACAGGGTCGGGCACCGGGGAGCTGTTTTTT	CASSRRTGSGTGELFF
TRBJ1-2	few	TRBV24-1	16	TRBD1	TGTGCCACCAGTGACCCGTCCGGGACAGGGTCCTATGGCTACACCTTC	CATSDPSGTGSYGYTF
TRBJ2-7	many	TRBV6-2/TRBV6-3	14	NA	TGTGCCAGCAGTTACTCGTGGGGTGGTTACGAGCAGTACTTC	CASSYSWGGYEQYF
TRBJ2-1	many	TRBV5-5	16	TRBD2	TGTGCCAGCAGGGGCCTAGCGGGAGTGTACTACAATGAGCAGTTCTTC	CASRGLAGVYYNEQFF
TRBJ2-7	few	TRBV5-1	16	TRBD2	TGCGCCAGCAGCTTGGCAGCTAGCGGGGGGAACTACGAGCAGTACTTC	CASSLAASGGNYEQYF
TRBJ1-4	many	TRBV30	13	NA	TGTGCCTGGAGTGTAGGCAGCGATGAAAAACTGTTTTTT	CAWSVGSDEKLFF